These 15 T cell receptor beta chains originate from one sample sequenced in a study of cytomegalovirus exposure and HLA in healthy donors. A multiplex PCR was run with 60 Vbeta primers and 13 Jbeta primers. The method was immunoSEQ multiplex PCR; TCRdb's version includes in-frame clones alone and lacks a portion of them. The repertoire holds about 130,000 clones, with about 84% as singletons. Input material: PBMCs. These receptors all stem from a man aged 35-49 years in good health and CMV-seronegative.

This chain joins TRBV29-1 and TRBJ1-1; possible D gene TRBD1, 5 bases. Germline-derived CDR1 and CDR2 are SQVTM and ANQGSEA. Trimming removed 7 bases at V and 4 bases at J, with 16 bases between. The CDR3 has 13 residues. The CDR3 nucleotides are TGCAGCGCTGGAATCAGGGAGGGCACTGAAGCTTTCTTT. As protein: CSAGIREGTEAFF. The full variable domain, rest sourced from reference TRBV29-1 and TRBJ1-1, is SAVISQKPSRDICQRGTSLTIQCQVDSQVTMMFWYRQQPGQSLTLIATANQGSEATYESGFVIDKFPISRPNLTFSTLTVSNMSPEDSSIYLCSAGIREGTEAFFGQGTRLTVV.

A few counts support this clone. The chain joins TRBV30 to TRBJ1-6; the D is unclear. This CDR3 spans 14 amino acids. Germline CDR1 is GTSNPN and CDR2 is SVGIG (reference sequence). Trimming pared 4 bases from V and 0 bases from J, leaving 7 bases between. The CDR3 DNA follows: TGTGCCTGGACTCTTAGCTCCTATAATTCACCCCTCCACTTT. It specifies CAWTLSSYNSPLHF.

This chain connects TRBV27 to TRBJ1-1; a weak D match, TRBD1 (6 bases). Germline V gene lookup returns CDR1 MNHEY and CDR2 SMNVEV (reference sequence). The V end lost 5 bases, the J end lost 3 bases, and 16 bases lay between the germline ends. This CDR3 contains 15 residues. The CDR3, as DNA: TGTGCCAGCAGTCCCCCTGACAGGCAATACACTGAAGCTTTCTTT. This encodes CASSPPDRQYTEAFF.

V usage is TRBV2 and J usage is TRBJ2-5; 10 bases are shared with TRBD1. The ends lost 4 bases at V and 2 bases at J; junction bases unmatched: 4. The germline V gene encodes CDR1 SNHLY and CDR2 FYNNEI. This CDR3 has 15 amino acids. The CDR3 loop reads CASSGTGGSQETQYF. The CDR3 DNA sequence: TGTGCCAGCAGTGGGACAGGGGGAAGTCAAGAGACCCAGTACTTC.

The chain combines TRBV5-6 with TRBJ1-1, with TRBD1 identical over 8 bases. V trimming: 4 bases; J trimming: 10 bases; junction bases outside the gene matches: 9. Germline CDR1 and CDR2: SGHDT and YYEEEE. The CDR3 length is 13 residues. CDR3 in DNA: TGTGCCAGCAGCGCGGGACAGGTAGGGCCAGCTTTCTTT. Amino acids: CASSAGQVGPAFF.

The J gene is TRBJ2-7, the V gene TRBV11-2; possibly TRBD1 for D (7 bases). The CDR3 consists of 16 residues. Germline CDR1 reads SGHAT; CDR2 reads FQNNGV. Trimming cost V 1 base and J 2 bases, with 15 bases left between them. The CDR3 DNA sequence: TGTGCCAGCAGCTTAGCCGGAGGGACAGCTACCTACGAGCAGTACTTC. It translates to CASSLAGGTATYEQYF. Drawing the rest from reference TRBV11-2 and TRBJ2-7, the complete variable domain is EAGVAQSPRYKIIEKRQSVAFWCNPISGHATLYWYQQILGQGPKLLIQFQNNGVVDDSQLPKDRFSAERLKGVDSTLKIQPAKLEDSAVYLCASSLAGGTATYEQYFGPGTRLTVT.

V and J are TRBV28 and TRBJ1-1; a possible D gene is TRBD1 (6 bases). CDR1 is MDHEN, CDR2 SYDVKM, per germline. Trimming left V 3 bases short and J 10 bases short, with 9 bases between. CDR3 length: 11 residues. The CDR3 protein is CASSLGQVAFF. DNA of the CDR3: TGTGCCAGCAGTTTGGGACAAGTAGCTTTCTTT.

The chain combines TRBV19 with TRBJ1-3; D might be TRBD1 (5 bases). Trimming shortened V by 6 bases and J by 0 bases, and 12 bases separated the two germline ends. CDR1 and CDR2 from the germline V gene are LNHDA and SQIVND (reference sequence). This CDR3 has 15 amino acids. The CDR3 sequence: CASSSGGASGNTIYF. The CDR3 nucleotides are TGTGCCAGTAGCTCCGGAGGGGCCTCTGGAAACACCATATATTTT.

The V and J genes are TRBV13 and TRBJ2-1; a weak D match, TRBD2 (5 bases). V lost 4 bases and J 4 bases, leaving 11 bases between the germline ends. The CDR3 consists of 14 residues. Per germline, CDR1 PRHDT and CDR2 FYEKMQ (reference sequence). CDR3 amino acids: CASSSAGSYNEQFF. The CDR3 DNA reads TGTGCCAGCAGCTCTGCGGGTTCTTACAATGAGCAGTTCTTC.

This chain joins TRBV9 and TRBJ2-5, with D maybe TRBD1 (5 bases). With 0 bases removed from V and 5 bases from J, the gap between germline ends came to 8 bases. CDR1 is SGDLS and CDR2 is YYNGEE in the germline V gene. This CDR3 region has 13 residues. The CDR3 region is CASSVGGWETQYF. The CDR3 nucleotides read TGTGCCAGCAGCGTAGGGGGCTGGGAGACCCAGTACTTC.

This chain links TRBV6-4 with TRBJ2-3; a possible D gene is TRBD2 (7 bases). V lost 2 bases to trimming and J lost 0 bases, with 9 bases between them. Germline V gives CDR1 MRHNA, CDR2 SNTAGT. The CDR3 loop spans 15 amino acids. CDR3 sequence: CASSDAGASTDTQYF. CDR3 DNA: TGTGCCAGCAGTGACGCGGGGGCTAGCACAGATACGCAGTATTTT.

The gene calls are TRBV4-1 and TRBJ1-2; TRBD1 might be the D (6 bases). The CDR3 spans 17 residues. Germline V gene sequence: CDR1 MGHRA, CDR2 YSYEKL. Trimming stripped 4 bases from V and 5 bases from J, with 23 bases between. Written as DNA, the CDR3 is TGCGCCAGCAGCCGCACCGGGACACCAGCTGGATTGTATGGCTACACCTTC. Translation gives CASSRTGTPAGLYGYTF.

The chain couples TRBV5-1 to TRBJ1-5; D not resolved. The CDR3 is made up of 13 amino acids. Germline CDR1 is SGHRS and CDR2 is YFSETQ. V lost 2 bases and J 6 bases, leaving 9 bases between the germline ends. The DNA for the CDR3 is TGCGCCAGCAGCTTAGAGGGTAGTCAGCCCCAGCATTTT. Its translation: CASSLEGSQPQHF. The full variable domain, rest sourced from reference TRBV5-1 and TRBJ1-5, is KAGVTQTPRYLIKTRGQQVTLSCSPISGHRSVSWYQQTPGQGLQFLFEYFSETQRNKGNFPGRFSGRQFSNSRSEMNVSTLELGDSALYLCASSLEGSQPQHFGDGTRLSIL.

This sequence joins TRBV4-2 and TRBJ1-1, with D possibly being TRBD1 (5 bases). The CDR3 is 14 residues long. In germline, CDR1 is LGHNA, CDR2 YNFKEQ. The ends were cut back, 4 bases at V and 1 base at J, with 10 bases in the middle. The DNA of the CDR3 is TGTGCCAGCAGCCTGACACAGGCGAACACTGAAGCTTTCTTT. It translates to CASSLTQANTEAFF.

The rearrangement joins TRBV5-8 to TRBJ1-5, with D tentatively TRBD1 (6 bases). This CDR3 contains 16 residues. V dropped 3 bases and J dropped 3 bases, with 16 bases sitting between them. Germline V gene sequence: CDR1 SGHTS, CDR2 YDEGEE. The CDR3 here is CASSSSTGTLNQPQHF. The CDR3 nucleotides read TGTGCCAGCAGCTCCTCAACAGGGACCCTCAATCAGCCCCAGCATTTT.